These 29 T cell receptor beta chains share one sample of origin, sequenced in a study of vaccination effects on CD4 cells after COVID-19 (dated by TCRdb to between 2020 and 2023). The library was prepared using the immunoSEQ multiplex PCR assay. The clones in this table, taken by TCRdb from immuneACCESS, are in-frame only. Not every clone is retained; where verified, under half of the shortfall comes from an unresolved V gene, and the cause of the rest is unknown. The sample table holds about 22,000 clones, of which roughly 80% were seen once. Clones ranked in the top ten supply approximately 20% of the sample. The ViraFEST assay stimulated PBMC with viral peptide pools and then used TCR sequencing to identify antigen-specific CD4+ T cell clonotypes by expansion. After around 11 days of culture, CD4+ T cells were isolated with the EasySep CD4+ T cell isolation kit. Healthy vaccine recipients had no prior SARS-CoV-2 infection, confirmed by negative nucleocapsid antibodies before and after vaccination.

Their target antigens are unknown. The sample consisted of CD4+ T cells from PBMCs cultured with HCoV-NL63 spike peptides, taken before COVID-19 vaccination. In light of the paper, this sample's cell subset or site label describes: HCoV-NL63 spike overlapping peptide pool stimulation. The receptors shown here come from a human donor who received a COVID-19 vaccine.

This clone was seen a few times. This chain uses TRBV24-1 with TRBJ2-2, with D hard to call. There are 13 residues in the CDR3. V was shortened by 2 bases and J by 8 bases, with 8 bases between the two germline ends. Germline V gene data show CDR1 as KGHDR and CDR2 as SFDVKD. CDR3 sequence reads: CATSDYLEGELFF. Here the CDR3 DNA reads TGTGCCACCAGTGATTATCTAGAAGGGGAGCTGTTTTTT.

The rearrangement links TRBV5-4 to TRBJ2-3; D may be TRBD2 (6 bases). Germline CDR1 and CDR2: SGHNT and YYREEE (reference sequence). The CDR3 contains 15 residues. The germline V and J ends were trimmed by 5 bases and 2 bases, with 15 bases remaining between them. In DNA form, the CDR3 reads TGTGCCAGCAGGCTTGTCGGGACTGACACAGATACGCAGTATTTT. It specifies CASRLVGTDTDTQYF.

In DNA form, the CDR3 reads TGTGCCAGCAGCCGGACAGGGCAATCCTACGAGCAGTACTTC. Protein: CASSRTGQSYEQYF. The rearrangement links TRBV6-5 to TRBJ2-7, with 8 positions matching TRBD1. The CDR3 spans 14 residues. V shed 6 bases and J 1 base; nucleotides not matched to a gene: 5. Germline V gene sequence: CDR1 MNHEY, CDR2 SVGAGI.

This clone was seen just once. The chain employs TRBV6-1 and TRBJ1-2, with 7 nucleotides matching TRBD1. The V and J ends lost 3 bases and 8 bases, in that order; junction bases with no gene match: 12. In germline, CDR1 is MNHNS, CDR2 SASEGT. CDR3 length equals 15 residues. CDR3 bases: TGTGCCAGCAGTGACCCGACAGGGCGTACAAAAGGCTACACCTTC. Translated: CASSDPTGRTKGYTF.

The chain uses TRBV4-1 and TRBJ1-4; D gene unclear. CDR1 is MGHRA and CDR2 is YSYEKL in the germline V gene. The CDR3 totals 15 residues. Between the trimmed V and J ends, which lost 0 bases and 8 bases, there was a span of 13 bases. The CDR3 sequence is CASSQDSRVDEKLFF. The CDR3 DNA follows: TGCGCCAGCAGCCAAGATTCGAGGGTAGACGAAAAACTGTTTTTT.

V usage is TRBV18 and J usage is TRBJ2-3; D not certain. This CDR3 has 13 residues. The germline V gene has CDR1 KGHSH and CDR2 LQKENI. Trimming took 3 bases from V and 0 from J, leaving 4 bases between them. The CDR3 DNA reads as TGTGCCAGCTCACCCGGCAGCACAGATACGCAGTATTTT. It yields the protein CASSPGSTDTQYF.

This chain links TRBV6-1 with TRBJ1-2; D remains ambiguous. The CDR3 extends over 13 amino acids. V lost 2 bases, J lost 7 bases, and 11 bases lay in between. CDR1 and CDR2 from the germline V gene are MNHNS and SASEGT. The chain's CDR3 is CASSERSTGGYTF. The DNA for the CDR3 is TGTGCCAGCAGTGAAAGGTCAACTGGTGGCTACACCTTC.

The chain carries TRBV6-6 and TRBJ1-4; D unresolved. The V gene's germline CDR1 is MNHNY and CDR2 SVGAGI (reference sequence). This CDR3 is 13 amino acids long. Trimming removed 3 bases from V and 10 bases from J, with 12 bases in between. The CDR3 DNA reads TGTGCCAGCAGTTATCTACAGCTCGGAAAACTGTTTTTT. Protein: CASSYLQLGKLFF.

The chain couples TRBV7-2 to TRBJ2-1; tentative D call: TRBD2 (6 bases). The CDR3 sequence is 15 residues long. Germline V gene sequence: CDR1 SGHTA, CDR2 FQGNSA. V gave up 5 bases and J gave up 2 bases, with 13 bases separating them. The CDR3 DNA is TGTGCCAGCAGCGGCACCGGGACTGCCTACAATGAGCAGTTCTTC. Amino acid sequence: CASSGTGTAYNEQFF.

V and J are TRBV7-2 and TRBJ2-5, with D possibly matching TRBD2 (5 bases). CDR3 length: 15 residues. CDR1 is SGHTA, CDR2 FQGNSA, per germline. Trimming shortened V by 0 bases and J by 1 base, and 9 bases separated the two germline ends. CDR3 protein: CASSLARVAQETQYF. CDR3 sequence (DNA): TGTGCCAGCAGCTTAGCGAGGGTCGCCCAAGAGACCCAGTACTTC.

The V and J genes are TRBV27 and TRBJ1-4, with 7 bases that match TRBD1. The CDR3 is made up of 16 amino acids. J was trimmed by 8 bases and V by 5 bases; bases with no gene match: 14. Germline-derived CDR1 and CDR2 are MNHEY and SMNVEV (reference sequence). In nucleotides, the CDR3 is TGTGCCAGCAGTCGAACCCCCGGACAGGTCGGCGAAAAACTGTTTTTT. Translated: CASSRTPGQVGEKLFF.

The chain recombines TRBV21-1 with TRBJ2-7; the D call TRBD2 from the table was never checked on the DNA. TRBV21-1 is recorded as a pseudogene. The CDR3 spans 14 residues. The CDR3: CASTSEPPTYEQYF. The CDR3 nucleotides read TGTGCCAGCACCTCCGAACCTCCTACCTACGAGCAGTACTTC.

This sequence joins TRBV5-1 and TRBJ2-1, with 12 bases matching TRBD2. CDR1 is SGHRS, CDR2 YFSETQ, per germline. Unmatched junction bases numbered 11, after V lost 3 bases and J lost 7 bases. This CDR3 comprises 17 residues. The CDR3 sequence is CASSWHSLAGGGNEQFF. The CDR3 nucleotides are TGCGCCAGCAGCTGGCATAGTCTAGCGGGAGGGGGGAATGAGCAGTTCTTC.

This sequence joins TRBV30 and TRBJ2-3; tentatively, D is TRBD2 (6 bases). This CDR3 is built from 17 residues. The V gene lost 2 bases and the J gene lost 0 bases, with 18 bases spanning the gap. CDR1 and CDR2 (germline): GTSNPN, SVGIG (reference sequence). CDR3 in amino acids: CAWSRSRLALSTDTQYF. The CDR3 DNA reads as TGTGCCTGGAGTCGGTCGCGGCTAGCGCTTAGCACAGATACGCAGTATTTT.

This rearrangement joins TRBV12-3 or TRBV12-4 to TRBJ1-1; TRBD1 aligns across 9 bases. The CDR3 extends over 13 amino acids. With V trimmed by 7 bases and J by 8 bases, 8 bases remained unmatched. CDR3 sequence: CASNRDRVGEAFF. As DNA, the CDR3 is TGTGCCAGCAACCGGGACAGGGTGGGGGAAGCTTTCTTT.

A few counts support this clone. J is TRBJ1-3 and V is TRBV28; maybe TRBD1 (5 bases). The CDR3 has 17 residues. Germline loops: CDR1 MDHEN, CDR2 SYDVKM. Trimming took 5 bases from V and 0 from J, leaving 17 bases between them. CDR3 in DNA: TGTGCCAGCAGTCCCCACCCGACAGTCTACTCTGGAAACACCATATATTTT. Translated, it gives CASSPHPTVYSGNTIYF.

The chain recombines TRBV11-3 with TRBJ2-3; tentative D call: TRBD1 (5 bases). V gave up 5 bases and J gave up 0 bases, with 24 bases separating them. Germline CDR1 and CDR2: SGHNT and YENEEA. The CDR3 is 19 residues long. DNA of the CDR3: TGTGCCAGCAGCCTGGATAGACGACAGAACGGACATAGCACAGATACGCAGTATTTT. Its translation: CASSLDRRQNGHSTDTQYF.

The rearrangement links TRBV18 to TRBJ2-2; D remains ambiguous. This CDR3 is built from 15 residues. Between the trimmed V and J ends, which lost 4 bases and 0 bases, there was a span of 9 bases. Germline CDR1 and CDR2: KGHSH and LQKENI. The CDR3 sequence: CASSLLTSNTGELFF. The DNA for the CDR3 is TGTGCCAGCTCACTTCTGACATCGAACACCGGGGAGCTGTTTTTT.

The chain combines TRBV5-1 with TRBJ1-2; the match to TRBD1 covers 8 bases. With V trimmed by 2 bases and J by 4 bases, 10 bases remained unmatched. Germline CDR1 is SGHRS and CDR2 is YFSETQ. CDR3 size: 16 residues. The CDR3 bases are TGCGCCAGCAGCTTCGGAGGGCCAGGGGGCGCCTATGGCTACACCTTC. This translates into CASSFGGPGGAYGYTF.

The J gene is TRBJ1-1, the V gene TRBV5-6; perhaps TRBD1 as D (5 bases). The V end was cut by 4 bases, the J end by 10 bases, with 23 bases between. The CDR3 length is 15 residues. Per the germline V gene, CDR1 is SGHDT and CDR2 is YYEEEE. Here the CDR3 reads CASSRGHSVAGGAFF. The CDR3 DNA follows: TGTGCCAGCAGCCGGGGCCATTCAGTTGCGGGCGGAGCTTTCTTT.

V is TRBV5-1 and J is TRBJ2-1, with 9 bases matching TRBD2. The length of the CDR3 is 15 residues. After removal of 2 bases from V and 6 bases from J, the junction contained 6 bases not matched to a gene. Germline loops: CDR1 SGHRS, CDR2 YFSETQ. For the CDR3, the DNA is TGCGCCAGCAGCTTTAGAGGGACTAGCTCCAATGAGCAGTTCTTC. Amino acids: CASSFRGTSSNEQFF. The complete variable domain, with remaining parts taken from reference TRBV5-1 and TRBJ2-1, reads KAGVTQTPRYLIKTRGQQVTLSCSPISGHRSVSWYQQTPGQGLQFLFEYFSETQRNKGNFPGRFSGRQFSNSRSEMNVSTLELGDSALYLCASSFRGTSSNEQFFGPGTRLTVL.

The chain couples TRBV5-4 to TRBJ2-7; TRBD1 or TRBD2 may be the D gene (5 bases each). This CDR3 comprises 16 residues. The germline CDR1 and CDR2 sequences are SGHNT and YYREEE (reference sequence). Trimming took off 0 bases at V and 5 bases at J, with 18 bases between the two ends. The chain's CDR3 is CASSLASWGSGNEQYF. The CDR3 region has the DNA TGTGCCAGCAGCTTGGCCTCCTGGGGGAGTGGCAACGAGCAGTACTTC.

The chain links TRBV5-8 to TRBJ2-1; TRBD2 agrees at 9 bases. CDR3 length equals 15 residues. V shed 0 bases and J 6 bases; nucleotides not matched to a gene: 4. CDR1 SGHTS and CDR2 YDEGEE come from the germline V gene. The CDR3 loop reads CASSLGLAAVNEQFF. The DNA for the CDR3 is TGTGCCAGCAGCTTGGGACTAGCGGCGGTCAATGAGCAGTTCTTC.

The chain combines TRBV5-1 with TRBJ2-7; D may be TRBD2 (6 bases). The CDR3 has 14 amino acids. CDR1 and CDR2 (germline): SGHRS, YFSETQ. Between the trimmed V and J ends, which lost 4 bases and 6 bases, there was a span of 17 bases. CDR3 sequence reads: CASSPLLGGPEQYF. The CDR3 DNA follows: TGCGCCAGCAGCCCCCTCCTCGGGGGACCCGAGCAGTACTTC.

The chain recombines TRBV9 with TRBJ2-1; 13 nucleotides agree with TRBD2. Germline V gene lookup returns CDR1 SGDLS and CDR2 YYNGEE. J lost 9 bases, V lost 1 base, and 1 base had no gene match. The CDR3 consists of 14 residues. The DNA for the CDR3 is TGTGCCAGCAGCGTAACTAGCGGGAGGGGTGAGCAGTTCTTC. It yields the protein CASSVTSGRGEQFF.

As DNA, the CDR3 is TGTGCCATTACACAGGGAAATCAGCCCCAGCATTTT. Its translation: CAITQGNQPQHF. The V and J genes are TRBV12-3 or TRBV12-4 and TRBJ1-5; D may be TRBD1 (6 bases). The CDR3 spans 12 residues. Trimming shortened V by 10 bases and J by 4 bases, and 11 bases separated the two germline ends.

This chain links TRBV6-2 or TRBV6-3 with TRBJ2-3, with 10 bases that match TRBD2. The V gene end was trimmed by 2 bases and the J gene end by 1 base; junction bases not matched to a gene: 0. Germline assignment: CDR1 MNHEY and CDR2 SVGEGT. The CDR3 has 15 amino acids. The CDR3 region has the DNA TGTGCCAGCAGTTACACTAGCGGGGGCACAGATACGCAGTATTTT. Its protein is CASSYTSGGTDTQYF.

This clone was detected only once. The V call is TRBV12-3 or TRBV12-4, the J call TRBJ1-2, with 8 bases fitting TRBD1. The CDR3 has 13 residues. Unmatched junction bases numbered 4, after V lost 6 bases and J lost 4 bases. DNA for the CDR3: TGTGCCAGCAGCCCAGACAGGGGCTATGGCTACACCTTC. Its protein is CASSPDRGYGYTF.

The chain combines TRBV7-2 with TRBJ2-3; 7 nucleotides match TRBD2. The CDR3 sequence is 15 residues long. V shed 2 bases and J 4 bases; nucleotides not matched to a gene: 6. The germline gives CDR1 SGHTA, CDR2 FQGNSA. CDR3 in amino acids: CASSLSGAKPDTQYF. CDR3 nucleotides: TGTGCCAGCAGCTTAAGCGGGGCGAAGCCAGATACGCAGTATTTT.